This T cell receptor beta chain was obtained from a study of beta chain features in type 1 diabetes. The germline gives CDR1 MNHEY, CDR2 SVGAGI. The CDR3 consists of 15 residues. After removal of 0 bases from V and 5 bases from J, the junction contained 6 bases not matched to a gene. Comments on this clone: Antigen specificity is unknown.

Findings of the study overall: No resolution was reached here on whether HLA type influences TCRB rearrangement. Among all four CD4+ subsets, Type 1 diabetes patients had TCRB CDR3s that were moderately but significantly shorter.

Sequenced material consisted of expressed TCRB transcripts (all of the isolated RNA was reverse transcribed). Sequencing of naive, central memory and regulatory T cell samples gave an average of roughly 3.5 million reads. Profiling relied on immunoSEQ multiplex PCR, and the TCRdb table lists in-frame clones only, not all of them. The sample yields 500,000 to 800,000 clones, 9.5% to 15% seen once. Every donor had blood drawn once into heparin, approximately 120 mL on average. The receptor was isolated from a man aged 25-45 years with type 1 diabetes. V gene TRBV6-5 combines with J gene TRBJ1-1; 7 nucleotides agree with TRBD1. The sequenced material came from naive CD4+ T cells from blood. This CDR3 is CASSYSGQGGTEAFF. CDR3 nucleotides: TGTGCCAGCAGTTACTCGGGCCAGGGGGGAACTGAAGCTTTCTTT.